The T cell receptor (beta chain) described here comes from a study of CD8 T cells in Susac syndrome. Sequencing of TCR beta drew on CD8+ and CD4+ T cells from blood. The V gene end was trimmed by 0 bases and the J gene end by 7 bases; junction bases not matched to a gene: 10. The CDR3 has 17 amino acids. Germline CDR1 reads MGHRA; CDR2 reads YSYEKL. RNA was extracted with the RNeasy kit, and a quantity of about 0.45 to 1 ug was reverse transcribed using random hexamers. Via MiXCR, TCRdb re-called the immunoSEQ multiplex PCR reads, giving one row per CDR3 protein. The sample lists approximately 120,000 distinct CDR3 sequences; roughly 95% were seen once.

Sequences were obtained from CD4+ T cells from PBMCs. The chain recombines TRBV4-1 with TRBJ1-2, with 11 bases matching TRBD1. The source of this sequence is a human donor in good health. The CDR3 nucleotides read TGCGCCAGCAGCCAAGAACCGCTGGGACAGGGGGATTCTGGCTACACCTTC. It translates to CASSQEPLGQGDSGYTF.